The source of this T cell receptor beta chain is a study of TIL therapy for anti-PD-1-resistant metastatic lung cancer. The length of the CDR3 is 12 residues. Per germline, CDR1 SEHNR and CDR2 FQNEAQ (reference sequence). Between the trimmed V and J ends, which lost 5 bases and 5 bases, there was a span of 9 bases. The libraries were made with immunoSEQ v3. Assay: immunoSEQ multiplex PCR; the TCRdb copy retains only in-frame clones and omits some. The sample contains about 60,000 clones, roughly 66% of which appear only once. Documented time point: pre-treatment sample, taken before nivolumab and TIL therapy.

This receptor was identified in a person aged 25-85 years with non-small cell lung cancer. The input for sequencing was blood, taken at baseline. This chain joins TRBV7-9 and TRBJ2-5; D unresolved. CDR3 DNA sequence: TGTGCCAGCAGCGCCCCTACGGAGACCCAGTACTTC. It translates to CASSAPTETQYF.